These 13 T cell receptor beta chains were all obtained from the same sample, sequenced in a study of cytomegalovirus exposure and HLA in healthy donors (dated by TCRdb to about 2017). The library was generated by the immunoSEQ multiplex PCR assay. For the multiplex PCR, a mixture combining 60 forward primers for TCR Vbeta segments and 13 reverse primers for TCR Jbeta segments was used. Not all clones reach the TCRdb copy of this immuneACCESS table, which keeps in-frame sequences only. Checked studies attribute under half of the gap to unresolved V genes and leave the rest unexplained. For this sample the table gives approximately 100,000 clones, of which roughly 76% were detected only once. Together, the top ten hold over 7% of the sample. Sequenced input: PBMCs. These TCRs come from a woman between 50 and 59 years old in good health and CMV-seropositive.

The chain has TRBV13 and TRBJ1-1; perhaps TRBD1 as D (6 bases). This CDR3 comprises 13 residues. Trimming took off 1 base at V and 4 bases at J, with 7 bases between the two ends. The germline V gene has CDR1 PRHDT and CDR2 FYEKMQ (reference sequence). The CDR3 DNA is TGTGCCAGCAGCTTAGAACAGGGCACTGAAGCTTTCTTT. Amino acids: CASSLEQGTEAFF. Together with reference TRBV13 and TRBJ1-1, the CDR3 gives the full variable domain: AAGVIQSPRHLIKEKRETATLKCYPIPRHDTVYWYQQGPGQDPQFLISFYEKMQSDKGSIPDRFSAQQFSDYHSELNMSSLELGDSALYFCASSLEQGTEAFFGQGTRLTVV.

The rearrangement uses TRBV6-1 and TRBJ2-7, with 7 bases matching TRBD1. V lost 2 bases, J lost 4 bases, and 8 bases stayed unmatched. Per germline, CDR1 MNHNS and CDR2 SASEGT. The CDR3 is 15 amino acids. The CDR3 region is CASSETPGQQYEQYF. Written as DNA, the CDR3 is TGTGCCAGCAGTGAAACACCGGGACAGCAATACGAGCAGTACTTC.

The genes are TRBV7-3 and TRBJ2-5, with 11 bases lining up with TRBD2. The germline V gene encodes CDR1 SGHTA and CDR2 FQGTGA. Losses at the gene ends were 5 bases for V and 5 bases for J; bases not matched to a gene: 7. CDR3 length equals 15 residues. CDR3 DNA: TGTGCCAGCAGCCTTAGCGGGAGGGCCGTTGAGACCCAGTACTTC. Its translation: CASSLSGRAVETQYF.

J is TRBJ2-2 and V is TRBV2; 8 bases match TRBD1. J lost 0 bases, V lost 6 bases, and 3 bases had no gene match. Germline V gene sequence: CDR1 SNHLY, CDR2 FYNNEI. This CDR3 spans 15 amino acids. The CDR3 DNA sequence: TGTGCCAGCAGAGAACAGGGGGCGAACACCGGGGAGCTGTTTTTT. Its translation: CASREQGANTGELFF.

The CDR3 region is CASSLQAPSGNTIYF. The DNA of the CDR3 is TGCGCCAGCAGTTTACAGGCCCCCTCTGGAAACACCATATATTTT. The genes are TRBV23-1 and TRBJ1-3; D possibly corresponds to TRBD1 (5 bases). TRBV23-1 is designated an ORF whose function remains uncertain. CDR3 size: 15 residues. V was clipped by 5 bases and J by 0 bases, with 11 bases between them.

This chain connects TRBV2 to TRBJ2-7; 7 bases are shared with TRBD2. Per germline, CDR1 SNHLY and CDR2 FYNNEI. The CDR3 spans 15 residues. Germline trimming cut 6 bases from V and 2 bases from J; bases unmatched to any gene: 10. CDR3 residues: CASSAPRDYTYEQYF. CDR3 nucleotides: TGTGCCAGCAGCGCACCTCGGGACTATACCTACGAGCAGTACTTC.

The CDR3 DNA follows: TGTGCCAGCAGCCCCTGGGGGGACGAGCAGTACTTC. Its translation is CASSPWGDEQYF. The chain uses TRBV13 and TRBJ2-7; TRBD2 is a possible D gene (6 bases). The CDR3 sequence is 12 residues long. V gave up 5 bases and J gave up 5 bases, with 10 bases separating them. Germline V gives CDR1 PRHDT, CDR2 FYEKMQ (reference sequence).

The chain couples TRBV7-9 to TRBJ2-7; 7 nucleotides match TRBD1. CDR1 and CDR2 (germline): SEHNR, FQNEAQ (reference sequence). The junction had 3 bases not matched to a gene; V was cut back by 1 base and J by 6 bases. The CDR3 contains 13 residues. As DNA, the CDR3 is TGTGCCAGCAGCTTAGTAGGGGGCGGCGAGCAGTACTTC. Its protein product is CASSLVGGGEQYF.

This clone was recorded a few times. An end of the junction does not agree with germline; a read error may underlie this. V usage is TRBV7-9 and J usage is TRBJ1-1, with D uncertain. CDR3 length equals 12 residues. Germline V gene sequence: CDR1 SEHNR, CDR2 FQNEAQ (reference sequence). The CDR3 reads CSSSLGGTEAFF. The CDR3 coding sequence is TGTTCCAGCAGCTTAGGAGGAACTGAAGCTTTCTTT.

The genes are TRBV5-4 and TRBJ1-2, with TRBD1 matching over 10 bases. Unmatched junction bases numbered 6, after V lost 4 bases and J lost 3 bases. Per germline, CDR1 SGHNT and CDR2 YYREEE (reference sequence). The CDR3 length is 15 residues. The CDR3 DNA sequence: TGTGCCAGCAGCGCCGGGACAGGGGCATACTATGGCTACACCTTC. The encoded protein is CASSAGTGAYYGYTF.

This chain connects TRBV5-6 to TRBJ2-3; 11 bases align to TRBD1. Trimming took 3 bases from V and 4 from J; bases not matched to a gene: 10. Germline V gene lookup returns CDR1 SGHDT and CDR2 YYEEEE. The CDR3 runs to 17 residues. This CDR3 is CASSSPPGQGAPDTQYF. CDR3 DNA sequence: TGTGCCAGCAGCTCGCCCCCCGGACAGGGGGCACCAGATACGCAGTATTTT.

The chain uses TRBV21-1 and TRBJ2-5; TRBD1, as called in the table, went unchecked against the DNA. TRBV21-1 represents a pseudogene. This CDR3 comprises 16 residues. The chain's CDR3 is CASSKGGQQRGETQYF. CDR3 bases: TGTGCCAGCAGCAAAGGTGGACAGCAAAGAGGGGAGACCCAGTACTTC.

This clone was detected once. The junction shows a germline mismatch at one end, possibly a read error. The chain carries TRBV7-9 and TRBJ2-1; D ambiguous. The CDR3 is 13 amino acids. Germline V CDR1 and CDR2: SEHNR, FQNEAQ (reference sequence). CDR3 loop: CSSSLTALNEQFF. The CDR3 DNA follows: TGTTCCAGCAGCTTAACAGCTTTAAATGAGCAGTTCTTC.